This T cell receptor (beta chain) was sequenced in a study of T cell responses to AZD1222 COVID-19 vaccine. Sequenced by immunoSEQ multiplex PCR; TCRdb stores in-frame clones only, minus some. The data show roughly 150,000 clones, 85% to 95% seen once. Concerning this clone itself: The antigen is unknown.

Overall study results and limits: Spike-specific TCR breadth rose after two AZD1222 doses, and depth rose as well. No repertoire was sampled before or during the peak T cell response, only after it. Nearly half of the spike-specific TCRs reportedly recognize variant regions that carry no mutations.

Germline V gene data show CDR1 as SEHNR and CDR2 as FQNEAQ (reference sequence). CDR3 length: 14 residues. Trimming pared 5 bases from V and 8 bases from J, leaving 13 bases between. The sample here was peripheral blood, taken 28 days after the second AZD1222 dose. V is TRBV7-9 and J is TRBJ1-6; D not resolved. This TCR came from an adult who received the AZD1222 COVID-19 vaccine. The chain's CDR3 is CASSQDLLYSPLHF. The CDR3 coding sequence is TGTGCCAGCAGCCAGGATTTGTTATATTCACCCCTCCACTTT.